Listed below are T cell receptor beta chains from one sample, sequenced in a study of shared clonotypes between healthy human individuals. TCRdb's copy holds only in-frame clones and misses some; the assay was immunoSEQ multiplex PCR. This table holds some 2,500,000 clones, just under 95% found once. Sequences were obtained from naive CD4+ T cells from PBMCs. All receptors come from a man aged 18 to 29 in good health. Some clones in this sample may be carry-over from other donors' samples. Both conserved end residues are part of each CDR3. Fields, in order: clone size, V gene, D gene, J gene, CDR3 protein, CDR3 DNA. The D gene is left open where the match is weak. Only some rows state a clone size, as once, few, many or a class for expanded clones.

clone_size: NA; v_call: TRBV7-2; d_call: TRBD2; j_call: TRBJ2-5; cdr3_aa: CASSYPGLAGEGMETQYF; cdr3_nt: TGTGCCAGCAGCTATCCCGGACTAGCGGGAGAAGGGATGGAGACCCAGTACTTC
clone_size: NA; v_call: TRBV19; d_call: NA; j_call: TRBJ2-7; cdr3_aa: CASSKIGTPYEQYF; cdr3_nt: TGTGCCAGTAGTAAGATCGGGACCCCCTACGAGCAGTACTTC
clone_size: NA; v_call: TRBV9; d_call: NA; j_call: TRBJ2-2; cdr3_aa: CASSVASFANTGELFF; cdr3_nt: TGTGCCAGCAGCGTAGCTTCTTTCGCGAACACCGGGGAGCTGTTTTTT
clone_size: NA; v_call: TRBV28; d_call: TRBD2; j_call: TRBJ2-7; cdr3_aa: CASSAGGTTYEQYF; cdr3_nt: TGTGCCAGCAGCGCGGGAGGGACTACCTACGAGCAGTACTTC
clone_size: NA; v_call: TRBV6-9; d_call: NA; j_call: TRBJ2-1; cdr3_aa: CASLQGPYNEQFF; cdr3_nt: TGTGCCAGCCTTCAGGGGCCATACAATGAGCAGTTCTTC
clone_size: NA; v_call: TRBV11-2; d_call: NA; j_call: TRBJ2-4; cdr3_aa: CASSLVVSPTGIQYF; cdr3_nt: TGTGCCAGCAGCTTGGTAGTGTCTCCGACGGGCATTCAGTACTTC
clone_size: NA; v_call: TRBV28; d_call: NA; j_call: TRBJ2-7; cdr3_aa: CASSPRSYEQYF; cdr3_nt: TGTGCCAGCAGCCCCCGCTCCTACGAGCAGTACTTC
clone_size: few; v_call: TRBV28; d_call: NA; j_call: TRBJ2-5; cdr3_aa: CASRFQETQYF; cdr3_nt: TGTGCCAGCAGGTTTCAAGAGACCCAGTACTTC
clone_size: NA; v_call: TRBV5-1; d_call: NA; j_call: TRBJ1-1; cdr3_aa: CASSTGQNTEAFF; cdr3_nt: TGCGCCAGCAGCACAGGACAGAACACTGAAGCTTTCTTT
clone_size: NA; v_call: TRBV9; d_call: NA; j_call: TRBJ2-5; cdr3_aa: CASSLPGWGVMETQYF; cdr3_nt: TGTGCCAGCAGCCTCCCGGGGTGGGGGGTCATGGAGACCCAGTACTTC
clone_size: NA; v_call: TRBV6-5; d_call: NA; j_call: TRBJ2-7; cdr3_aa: CASRRDSSYEQYF; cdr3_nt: TGTGCCAGCAGGCGGGACAGCTCCTACGAGCAGTACTTC
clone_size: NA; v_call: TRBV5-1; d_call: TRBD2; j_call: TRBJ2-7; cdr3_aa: CASSTGLAGPYEQYF; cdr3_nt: TGCGCCAGCAGCACGGGACTAGCGGGCCCCTACGAGCAGTACTTC
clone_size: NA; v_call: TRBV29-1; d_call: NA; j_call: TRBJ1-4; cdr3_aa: CSVGGLGAQLFF; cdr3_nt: TGCAGCGTGGGCGGGTTAGGGGCGCAACTGTTTTTT
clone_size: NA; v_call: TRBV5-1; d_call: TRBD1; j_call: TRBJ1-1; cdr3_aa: CASSLETGVHTEAFF; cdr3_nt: TGCGCCAGCAGCTTGGAAACAGGGGTTCACACTGAAGCTTTCTTT
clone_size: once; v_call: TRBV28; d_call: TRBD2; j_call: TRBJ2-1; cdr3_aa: CASTGSGSPSSYNEQFF; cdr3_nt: TGTGCCAGCACAGGTAGCGGGAGCCCTAGCTCCTACAATGAGCAGTTCTTC
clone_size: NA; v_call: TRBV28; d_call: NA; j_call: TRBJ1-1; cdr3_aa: CASSLVTGGPFF; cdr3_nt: TGTGCCAGCAGTTTGGTCACTGGGGGACCTTTCTTT
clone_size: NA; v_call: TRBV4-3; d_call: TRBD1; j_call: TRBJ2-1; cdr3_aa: CASSQMGQLSYNEQFF; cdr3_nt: TGCGCCAGCAGCCAAATGGGACAGTTATCCTACAATGAGCAGTTCTTC
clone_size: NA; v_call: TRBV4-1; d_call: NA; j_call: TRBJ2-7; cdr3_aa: CASSQDVANPFYEQYF; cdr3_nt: TGCGCCAGCAGCCAAGATGTAGCCAACCCTTTCTACGAGCAGTACTTC
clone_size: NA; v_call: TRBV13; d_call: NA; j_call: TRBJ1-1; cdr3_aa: CASSSLENTEAFF; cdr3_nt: TGTGCCAGCAGCTCCCTAGAGAACACTGAAGCTTTCTTT
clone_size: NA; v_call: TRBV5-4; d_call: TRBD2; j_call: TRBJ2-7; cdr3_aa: CASSLVWEGQSEQYF; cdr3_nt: TGTGCCAGCAGCTTGGTGTGGGAGGGCCAATCCGAGCAGTACTTC
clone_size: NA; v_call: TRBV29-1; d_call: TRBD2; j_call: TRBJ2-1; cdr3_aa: CSVEVAGGPYNEQFF; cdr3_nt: TGCAGCGTTGAAGTAGCGGGAGGGCCCTACAATGAGCAGTTCTTC
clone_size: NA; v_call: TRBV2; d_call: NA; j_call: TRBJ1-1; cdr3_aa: CASSLRNTEAFF; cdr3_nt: TGTGCCAGCAGTCTCAGGAACACTGAAGCTTTCTTT
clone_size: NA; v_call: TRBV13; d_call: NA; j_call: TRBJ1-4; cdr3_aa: CASSLGLFNEKLFF; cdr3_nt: TGTGCCAGCAGCTTAGGCCTGTTTAATGAAAAACTGTTTTTT
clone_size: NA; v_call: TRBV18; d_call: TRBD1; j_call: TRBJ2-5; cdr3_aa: CASSPALTGGEGTQYF; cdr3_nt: TGTGCCAGCTCACCAGCCCTGACAGGGGGCGAGGGGACCCAGTACTTC
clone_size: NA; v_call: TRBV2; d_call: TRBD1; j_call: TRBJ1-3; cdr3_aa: CASSDRGSSGNTIYF; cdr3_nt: TGTGCCAGCAGTGACAGGGGGAGCTCTGGAAACACCATATATTTT
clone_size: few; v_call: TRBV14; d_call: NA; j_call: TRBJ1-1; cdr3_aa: CASSQAMNTEAFF; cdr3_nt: TGTGCCAGCAGCCAAGCAATGAACACTGAAGCTTTCTTT
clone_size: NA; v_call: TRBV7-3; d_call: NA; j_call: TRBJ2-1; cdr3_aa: CASSLRVGEQFF; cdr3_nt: TGTGCCAGCAGCTTAAGGGTCGGGGAGCAGTTCTTC
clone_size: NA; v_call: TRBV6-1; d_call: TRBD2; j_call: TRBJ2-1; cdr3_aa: CASSGLAGINEQFF; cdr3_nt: TGTGCCAGCAGTGGGCTAGCGGGAATCAATGAGCAGTTCTTC
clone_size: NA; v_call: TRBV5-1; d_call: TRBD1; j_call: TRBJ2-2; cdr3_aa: CASSTGDRALTGELFF; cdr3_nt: TGCGCCAGCAGCACAGGGGACAGGGCCCTAACCGGGGAGCTGTTTTTT
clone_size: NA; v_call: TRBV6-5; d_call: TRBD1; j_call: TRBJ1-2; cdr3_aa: CASSPTRQGAAGYTF; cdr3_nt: TGTGCCAGCAGTCCGACCAGGCAGGGGGCCGCTGGCTACACCTTC
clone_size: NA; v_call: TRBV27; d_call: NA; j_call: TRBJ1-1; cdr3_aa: CASSLSQGRNTEAFF; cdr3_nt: TGTGCCAGCAGTTTATCGCAGGGGAGGAACACTGAAGCTTTCTTT
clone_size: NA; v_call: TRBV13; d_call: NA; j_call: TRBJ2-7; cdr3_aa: CASSSRTSSYEQYF; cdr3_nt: TGTGCCAGCAGCTCGCGTACCAGCTCCTACGAGCAGTACTTC
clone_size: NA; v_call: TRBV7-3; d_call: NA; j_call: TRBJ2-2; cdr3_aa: CASSLLGTGELFF; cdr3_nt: TGTGCCAGCAGTCTCCTAGGCACCGGGGAGCTGTTTTTT
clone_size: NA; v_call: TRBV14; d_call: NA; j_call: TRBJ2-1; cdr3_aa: CASSQIARQDPLFYNEQFF; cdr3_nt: TGTGCCAGCAGCCAGATTGCGAGACAGGATCCATTGTTCTACAATGAGCAGTTCTTC
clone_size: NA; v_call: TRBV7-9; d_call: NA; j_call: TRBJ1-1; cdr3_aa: CASSLREQNTEAFF; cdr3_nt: TGTGCCAGCAGCTTACGGGAACAGAACACTGAAGCTTTCTTT
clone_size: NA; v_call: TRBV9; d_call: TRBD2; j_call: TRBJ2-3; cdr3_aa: CASSELAGGDTQYF; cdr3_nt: TGTGCCAGCAGCGAACTAGCGGGAGGAGATACGCAGTATTTT
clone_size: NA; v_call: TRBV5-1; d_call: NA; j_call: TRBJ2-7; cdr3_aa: CASSLFGGDEQYF; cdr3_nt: TGCGCCAGCAGCCTATTTGGCGGTGACGAGCAGTACTTC
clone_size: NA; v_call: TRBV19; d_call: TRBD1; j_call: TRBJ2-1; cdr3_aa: CASTRDRVPNEQFF; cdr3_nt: TGTGCCAGTACTAGGGACAGGGTCCCCAATGAGCAGTTCTTC
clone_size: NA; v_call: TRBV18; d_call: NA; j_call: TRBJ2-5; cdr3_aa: CASSPYMVETQYF; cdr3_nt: TGTGCCAGCTCCCCTTACATGGTGGAGACCCAGTACTTC
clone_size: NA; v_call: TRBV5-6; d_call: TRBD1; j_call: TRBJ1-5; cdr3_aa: CASSFSLDRSNSNQPQHF; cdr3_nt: TGTGCCAGCAGCTTTTCATTGGACAGGTCAAATAGCAATCAGCCCCAGCATTTT
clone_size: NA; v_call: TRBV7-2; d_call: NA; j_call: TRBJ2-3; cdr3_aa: CASSLKGTDTQYF; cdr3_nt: TGTGCCAGCAGCCTAAAGGGCACAGATACGCAGTATTTT
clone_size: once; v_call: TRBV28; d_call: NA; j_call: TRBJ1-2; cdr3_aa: CASSFFAYGYTF; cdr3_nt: TGTGCCAGCAGTTTTTTCGCCTATGGCTACACCTTC
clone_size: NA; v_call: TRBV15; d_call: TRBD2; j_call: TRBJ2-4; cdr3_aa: CATTWREGGMYRNIQYF; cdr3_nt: TGTGCCACTACCTGGAGGGAGGGAGGGATGTATAGAAACATTCAGTACTTC
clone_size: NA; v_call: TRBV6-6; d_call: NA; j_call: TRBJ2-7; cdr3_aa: CASSPQISYEQYF; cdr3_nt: TGTGCCAGCAGCCCCCAAATCTCCTACGAGCAGTACTTC
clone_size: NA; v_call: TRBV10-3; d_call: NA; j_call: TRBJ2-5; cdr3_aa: CAISESILGWGPAKETQYF; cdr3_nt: TGTGCCATCAGTGAGTCGATCCTCGGGTGGGGGCCCGCGAAAGAGACCCAGTACTTC
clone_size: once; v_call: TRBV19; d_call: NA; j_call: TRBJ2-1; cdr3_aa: CASTRGLADYNEQFF; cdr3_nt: TGTGCCAGTACCCGGGGGCTAGCGGATTACAATGAGCAGTTCTTC
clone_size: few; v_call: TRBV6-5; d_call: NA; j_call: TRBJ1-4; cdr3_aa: CASGGTNEKLFF; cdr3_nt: TGTGCCAGCGGGGGAACTAATGAAAAACTGTTTTTT
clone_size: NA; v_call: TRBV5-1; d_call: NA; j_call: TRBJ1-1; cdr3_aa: CASSLGLPLGTEAFF; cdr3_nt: TGCGCCAGCAGCTTAGGACTTCCCCTGGGTACTGAAGCTTTCTTT
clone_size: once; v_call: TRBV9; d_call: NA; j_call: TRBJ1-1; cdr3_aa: CASSVGVGPITEAFF; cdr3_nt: TGTGCCAGCAGCGTAGGGGTGGGGCCGATCACTGAAGCTTTCTTT
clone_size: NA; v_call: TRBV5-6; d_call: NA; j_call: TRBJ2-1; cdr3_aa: CASSSRYGVGSYNEQFF; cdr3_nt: TGTGCCAGCAGCTCGAGGTACGGGGTTGGCTCCTACAATGAGCAGTTCTTC
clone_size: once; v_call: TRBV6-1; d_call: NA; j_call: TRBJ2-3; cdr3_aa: CASSNPSTDTQYF; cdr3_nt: TGTGCCAGCAGCAACCCAAGCACAGATACGCAGTATTTT
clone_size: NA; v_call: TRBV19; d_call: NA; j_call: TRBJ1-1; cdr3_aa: CASTGGGRRTEAFF; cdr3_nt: TGTGCCAGTACTGGGGGGGGGCGTCGGACTGAAGCTTTCTTT
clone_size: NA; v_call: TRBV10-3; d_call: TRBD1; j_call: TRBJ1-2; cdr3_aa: CAISESRDRDYGYTF; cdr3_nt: TGTGCCATCAGTGAGTCTCGTGACAGGGACTATGGCTACACCTTC
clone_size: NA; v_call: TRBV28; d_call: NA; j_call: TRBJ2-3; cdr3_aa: CASRGEDTQYF; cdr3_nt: TGTGCCAGCAGGGGGGAAGATACGCAGTATTTT